Here is one TCR beta chain with its context. The table lists this clonotype with many counts. Its cognate antigen has yet to be identified. Base qualities are not provided; no much larger clone lies one nucleotide away. Ophthalmopathy patients were characterized by moderately to severely active disease, a Clinical Activity Score of at least 3, a NOSPECS grade of at least 4, and a disease duration under 3 months. Patients were excluded if they had other autoimmune diseases, uncontrolled infections, pregnancy or lactation. Diagnosis relied on clinical symptoms, serum thyroxine, TRAb, thyroid ultrasound and orbital computed tomography. Ficoll-Paque density gradient centrifugation was used to isolate PBMCs from 9.5 to 10 ml of fresh peripheral blood. Total RNA was extracted using Trizol reagent, and RNA quality was checked on an Agilent 2100 Bioanalyzer. For repertoire sequencing, TCR beta CDR3 regions were amplified from RNA transcripts. The first round was an RT-PCR using HTBI primers with the Qiagen OneStep RT-PCR kit, and this first round was followed by a second-round multiplex PCR, then size selection and purification. Sequencing of the libraries was carried out on an Illumina HiSeq2000 in paired-end mode with 100 bp reads. As for the authors' bioinformatics: Reads were processed with SOAPnuke, discarding reads with adapters, uncalled bases, mean Phred below 15, or no exact constant-primer or identifier match. COPE v1.2.5 was used to merge high-quality paired reads. Clonotypes were defined as unique nucleotide sequences and were aligned to IMGT TRB V, D and J references using MiTCR v1.1. The analysis was limited to V-J combinations with a frequency above 0.0001, which together covered 99.2% of the repertoires. For each V-J combination, a TCR clonal expansion and chaos score was defined as the ratio of F50 clonal expansion to chaos observed in the TCRdist matrix. Welch's t-statistics and random forest were used to reduce the features to some 13 V-J combinations, which were then used as input to a naive Bayes classifier. The Morisita-Horn index was used to measure how similar the thyroid and blood repertoires were. The raw public reads went through TCRdb reprocessing: fastp at Q25, MiXCR clone calling, in-frame beta chains kept. A single entry per CDR3 protein holds the most common genes and DNA from its merged rows. What appears here as the V and J calls and clone size reflects TCRdb's work, not the paper's. The sample includes 350,000 to 450,000 distinct CDR3 sequences, with around 20% observed a single time. About 1.4% of the sample is held by the ten biggest clonotypes.

CDR1 and CDR2 are drawn from the germline V gene (reference sequence): SEHNR, FQNEAQ. V is reduced by 3 bases and J by 0 bases, leaving a spacing of 9 bases between them. The CDR3 measures 16 amino acids from cysteine to phenylalanine. Only the CDR3 portion is preserved as DNA: 48 bases, with reading frame beginning at the first base. The data stem from a study of Graves' ophthalmopathy and Graves' hyperthyroidism (dated by TCRdb to 2016 to 2019). Background for the entire study: Peripheral blood was collected before any treatment was given, at the time of initial diagnosis. Once sampling was done, hyperthyroidism patients were given methimazole at a starting dose of 30 mg daily, while ophthalmopathy patients were given high-dose intravenous methylprednisolone. In roughly six hyperthyroidism patients, the T-cell repertoire of thyroid tissue was compared with the T-cell repertoire of blood. In total, approximately 130 blood samples were TCR-sequenced: under 45 ophthalmopathy, some 80 hyperthyroidism and approximately 17 hyperthyroidism-to-ophthalmopathy patients. For independent validation, a separate cohort was made up of 18 to 20 hyperthyroidism patients plus 17 patients who later progressed from hyperthyroidism to ophthalmopathy. To explore V-J signatures that separate ophthalmopathy from hyperthyroidism, a discovery set of about a hundred patients was enrolled, consisting of more than 40 with ophthalmopathy and about 60 with stable hyperthyroidism. The study used TCR beta repertoire signatures to distinguish Graves' ophthalmopathy from Graves' hyperthyroidism and to predict progression to ophthalmopathy. The approximately 100 discovery patients were divided at random into training and test sets in a 7:3 ratio.

The full study reports these points: No statistical method was used to predetermine the sample size, and group allocation was not hidden from the investigators. Most of the expanded thyroid clonotypes with a frequency above 0.001 were also detected in blood, and it was suggested that the thyroid immune response may be reflected by blood repertoires. In cross-validation, the 13-signature model distinguished ophthalmopathy from stable hyperthyroidism with approximately 90% sensitivity and about 81% specificity, and in the test set the corresponding values were approximately 80% and 75%. In validation, the model predicted ophthalmopathy progression with roughly 68% sensitivity and less than 80% specificity; 12 predicted patients were CT-confirmed with GO in a median of approximately six months.

This receptor was taken from a woman between 18 and 30 years old with Graves' ophthalmopathy. Donor details come from another sample of the same person, matched by shared clones. Rearrangement joined TRBV7-9 to TRBJ1-6, and possibly TRBD1, on 6 matching bases. The material sequenced was peripheral blood. The nucleotide sequence is given as TGTGCCAGCAGCTTGGGGGGCATCTCCTATAATTCACCCCTCCACTTT. This translates into CASSLGGISYNSPLHF.